This T cell receptor beta chain was documented in a study of blood T cell repertoires in COVID-19. Overall study context: The samples span acute and convalescent COVID-19 from the United States, Italy and Spain. Sources were T cells, B-cell-depleted T cells, or PBMCs; the material itself was cDNA or gDNA.

The germline gives CDR1 MNHEY, CDR2 SVGEGT. Trimming left V 6 bases short and J 6 bases short, with 18 bases between. This CDR3 region has 14 residues. In the source study's methods: Reference gene primer amplification in the assay estimated nucleated cell counts. The protocol was immunoSEQ multiplex PCR, while the TCRdb copy is restricted to in-frame clones and leaves out a portion. D and trimming come from the DNA, and the V and J calls and clone size come from that table. The sample holds approximately 76,000 clones, about 80% seen once. Sample: peripheral blood. The origin of this receptor is a man aged 45-60 years with acute or convalescent COVID-19. The V call is TRBV6-2 or TRBV6-3, the J call TRBJ2-7; D possibly corresponds to TRBD2 (6 bases). The CDR3 sequence is CASSFPPGGAEQYF. In nucleotides, the CDR3 is TGTGCCAGCAGCTTCCCACCCGGAGGGGCCGAGCAGTACTTC.